What follows are 4 T cell receptor beta chains derived from one specimen sequenced in a study of T cell clonotyping in hematopoietic cell transplantation. Here immunoSEQ multiplex PCR was the method, and the copy in TCRdb shows in-frame clones only, minus some. The data show roughly 5,000 clones, under 90% seen once. The source was peripheral blood mononuclear cells, collected 100 days after allogeneic stem cell transplant. The receptors come from a male patient aged 70 to 79 who had an allogeneic stem cell transplant from an unrelated donor, so T cells may come from the graft donor. Some clones in this sample may be carry-over from other donors' samples.

The rearrangement links TRBV28 to TRBJ1-5, with TRBD1 as a possible D gene (5 bases). V was shortened by 3 bases and J by 3 bases, with 12 bases between the two germline ends. CDR1 is MDHEN, CDR2 SYDVKM, per germline. CDR3 size: 15 residues. The CDR3 DNA is TGTGCCAGCAGTTTGATGCAGGGAATCAATCAGCCCCAGCATTTT. It is translated as CASSLMQGINQPQHF.

Only a few counts were recorded for this clone. This chain connects TRBV19 to TRBJ2-5; no definite D call. V gave up 3 bases and J gave up 1 base, with 6 bases separating them. The CDR3 has 13 residues. Germline V CDR1 and CDR2: LNHDA, SQIVND (reference sequence). The CDR3 here is CASSIDLQETQYF. The CDR3, as DNA: TGTGCCAGTAGTATCGACCTCCAAGAGACCCAGTACTTC.

The DNA of the CDR3 is TGCGCCAGCAGCCAAGATCTGCCACTGATTAATGAAAAACTGTTTTTT. Its translation is CASSQDLPLINEKLFF. The chain carries TRBV4-1 and TRBJ1-4; D remains unclear. This CDR3 contains 16 residues. V was trimmed by 0 bases and J by 4 bases, leaving 12 bases between them. Per the germline V gene, CDR1 is MGHRA and CDR2 is YSYEKL.

The chain couples TRBV27 to TRBJ2-5, with a weak D call TRBD2 (5 bases). Germline V CDR1 and CDR2: MNHEY, SMNVEV (reference sequence). This CDR3 contains 15 residues. The V end lost 4 bases, the J end lost 2 bases, and 14 bases lay between the germline ends. The CDR3 DNA reads as TGTGCCAGCAGTTCGACCCCCAGAGGGCAAGAGACCCAGTACTTC. Encoded protein: CASSSTPRGQETQYF.